This entry is about one T cell receptor (beta chain). The antigen this receptor binds is unknown. Within one base of it there is no much larger clone, and no base qualities were kept. The trial excluded patients who had a history of autoimmune disease or who were on systemic immunosuppression. Peripheral blood for TCR sequencing was collected from all dose cohorts at baseline, on cycle 4 day 1, and on cycle 7 day 1. The samples were drawn from a first-in-human, open-label, multicenter phase I dose-escalation trial of ivuxolimab. The trial enrolled adults with locally advanced or metastatic head and neck squamous cell, hepatocellular, melanoma or renal cell carcinoma. CD4+ and CD8+ T cells were sorted separately from peripheral blood before TCR sequencing. The cysteine opens and the phenylalanine closes a CDR3 of 13 amino acids. Of all the DNA, just the CDR3 is kept, 39 bases in frame from base 1. V is pared back by 5 bases and J by 0 bases, with 7 bases lying between the germline termini. Looking up the germline V gene yields CDR1 SQVTM and CDR2 ANQGSEA.

The data originate from a study of OX40 agonist ivuxolimab in advanced cancers. Notes on the research overall: Ivuxolimab, which targeted the costimulatory receptor OX40 (CD134), was an agonistic, fully human IgG2 monoclonal antibody. Patients were allowed to have had prior anti-PD-1, anti-PD-L1 or anti-CTLA-4 therapy, and 40% of the dose-escalation patients had previously received checkpoint inhibitors. In the dose-escalation cohort, 82.7% of patients were male, and the mean age was around 60 years, with a range of roughly 20 to 79. The point of sequencing TCRbeta in the periphery was to test whether ivuxolimab changed TCR sequence diversity and drove clonal T-cell expansion. The monotherapy dose-escalation portion (N = 52 patients) of the phase I ivuxolimab trial is reported in the paper. Three dose-escalation patients achieved partial responses, one with hepatocellular carcinoma and two with cutaneous melanoma. Of the 50 to 55 dose-escalation patients, hepatocellular carcinoma was present in roughly 19, melanoma in some 15, renal cell carcinoma in 9 and head and neck cancer in 9. Intravenous ivuxolimab was administered to patients every 2 weeks at six dose levels: 0.01, 0.1, 0.3, 1.5, 3 and 10 mg/kg.

To sequence the TCRbeta CDR3 region, genomic DNA was isolated from the sorted cells. The immunoSEQ Assay was used for sequencing of TCRbeta CDR3 regions. TCRdb holds this immuneACCESS table with in-frame rearrangements only. Some clones are missing; in checked studies, unresolved V genes explain under half, and the rest has no known cause. For this sample there are about 7,800 clones; 73% appear just once. More than 50% of the sample is held by the ten biggest clonotypes. The research as a whole found: At doses from 0.1 to 3.0 mg/kg, clonal expansion was seen in both CD4+ and CD8+ blood T cells between baseline and week 6. Which antigens the clonally expanded peripheral T cells were specific for was not determined. Low levels of normalized T-cell clonal expansion were also seen in some nonresponding patients. In the 0.1-3.0 mg/kg groups, partial responders had among the lowest normalized peripheral clonal expansion, particularly in CD8+ T cells. After ivuxolimab, CD8+ T cells had more expanded clones than CD4+ T cells on average.

This TCR came from an adult with an advanced solid tumor such as melanoma, head and neck, liver or kidney cancer. This specimen consisted of CD4+ or CD8+ T cells sorted from blood, obtained in a trial of the OX40 agonist ivuxolimab. The sequence joins TRBV29-1 to TRBJ2-2; the D gene identity is not certain. The CDR3 has the sequence CSVLGANTGELFF. In nucleotides, the sequence is TGCAGCGTTCTGGGCGCGAACACCGGGGAGCTGTTTTTT.